This T cell receptor (beta chain) was obtained from a study of blood T cell repertoires in COVID-19. For the study at large: Samples of COVID-19 (acute and convalescent) were obtained from the United States, Italy and Spain.

In the source study's methods: Reference gene primer amplification gave nucleated cell count estimates. Generated by immunoSEQ multiplex PCR, the TCRdb table keeps only in-frame clones and is missing some. V, J and clone size were drawn from that table, and D and trimming were deduced from the DNA. The sample holds tens of thousands of clones; roughly 91% are singletons and the top ten take roughly 2%. V lost 8 bases and J lost 1, with 10 bases in between. Per germline, CDR1 SNHLY and CDR2 FYNNEI. The CDR3 is made up of 13 amino acids. Sequences were obtained from peripheral blood. The V gene is TRBV2, the J gene TRBJ2-3; possible D gene TRBD2, 5 bases. This receptor was obtained from a woman between 45 and 60 years old in a cohort sampled during active COVID-19. The CDR3 DNA reads as TGTGCCAGCGTCGGGGTACGCACAGATACGCAGTATTTT. It codes for CASVGVRTDTQYF.